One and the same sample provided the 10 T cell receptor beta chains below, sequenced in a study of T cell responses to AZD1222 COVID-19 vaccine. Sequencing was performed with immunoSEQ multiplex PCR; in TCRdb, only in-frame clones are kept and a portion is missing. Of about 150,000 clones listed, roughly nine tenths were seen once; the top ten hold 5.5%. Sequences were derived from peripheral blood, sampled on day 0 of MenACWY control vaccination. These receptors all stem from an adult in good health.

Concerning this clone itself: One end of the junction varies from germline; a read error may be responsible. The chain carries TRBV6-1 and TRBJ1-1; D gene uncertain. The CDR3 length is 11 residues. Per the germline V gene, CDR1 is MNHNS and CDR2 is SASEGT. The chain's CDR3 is CASSEPGRPHF. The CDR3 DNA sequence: TGTGCCAGCAGTGAGCCGGGCCGCCCCCATTTT.

The CDR3 nucleotides read TGTGCCAGCTCACAATACCCGGGACAGGGAGGGAATCAGCCCCAGCATTTT. Protein product: CASSQYPGQGGNQPQHF. J is TRBJ1-5 and V is TRBV18, with TRBD1 matching over 9 bases. CDR1 and CDR2 from the germline V gene are KGHSH and LQKENI. There are 17 residues in the CDR3. The V and J ends lost 4 bases and 4 bases, in that order; junction bases with no gene match: 11.

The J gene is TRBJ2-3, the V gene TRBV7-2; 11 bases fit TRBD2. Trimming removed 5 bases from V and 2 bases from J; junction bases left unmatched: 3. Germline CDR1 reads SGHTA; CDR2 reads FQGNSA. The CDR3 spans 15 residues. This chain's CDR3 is CASSLSGGATDTQYF. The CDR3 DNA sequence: TGTGCCAGCAGCCTTAGCGGGGGGGCCACAGATACGCAGTATTTT.

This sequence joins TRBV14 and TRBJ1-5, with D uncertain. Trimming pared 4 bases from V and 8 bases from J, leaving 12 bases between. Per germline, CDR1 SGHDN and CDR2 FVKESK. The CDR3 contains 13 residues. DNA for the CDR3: TGTGCCAGCAGCCCGAGGGAGCGGGAGCCCCAGCATTTT. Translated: CASSPREREPQHF.

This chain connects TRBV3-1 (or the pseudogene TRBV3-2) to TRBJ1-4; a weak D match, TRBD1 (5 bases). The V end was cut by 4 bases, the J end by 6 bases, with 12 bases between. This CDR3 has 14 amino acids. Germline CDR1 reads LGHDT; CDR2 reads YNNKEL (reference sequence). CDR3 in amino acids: CASSPTASDEKLFF. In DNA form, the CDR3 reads TGTGCCAGCAGCCCGACAGCCTCGGATGAAAAACTGTTTTTT.

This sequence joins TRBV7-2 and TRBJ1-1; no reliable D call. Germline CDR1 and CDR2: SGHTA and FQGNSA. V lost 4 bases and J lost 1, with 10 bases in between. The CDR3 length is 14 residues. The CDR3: CASSYRARNTEAFF. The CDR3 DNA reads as TGTGCCAGCAGCTACCGGGCTAGGAACACTGAAGCTTTCTTT. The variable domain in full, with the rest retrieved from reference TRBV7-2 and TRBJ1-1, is GAGVSQSPSNKVTEKGKDVELRCDPISGHTALYWYRQSLGQGLEFLIYFQGNSAPDKSGLPSDRFSAERTGGSVSTLTIQRTQQEDSAVYLCASSYRARNTEAFFGQGTRLTVV.

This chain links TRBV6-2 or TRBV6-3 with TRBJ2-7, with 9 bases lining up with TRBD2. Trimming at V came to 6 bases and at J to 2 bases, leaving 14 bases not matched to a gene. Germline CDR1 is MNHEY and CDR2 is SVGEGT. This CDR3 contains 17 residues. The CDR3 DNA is TGTGCCAGCAGCCGACCTGGGAATGCGGGAGGGGCCTACGAGCAGTACTTC. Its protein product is CASSRPGNAGGAYEQYF.

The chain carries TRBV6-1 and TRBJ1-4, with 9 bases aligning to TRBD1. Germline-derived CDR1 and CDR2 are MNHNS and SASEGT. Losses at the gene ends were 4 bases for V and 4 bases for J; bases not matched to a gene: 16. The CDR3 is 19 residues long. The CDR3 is CASSASGTGSVGINEKLFF. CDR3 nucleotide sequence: TGTGCCAGCAGTGCCTCCGGGACAGGGAGTGTAGGAATTAATGAAAAACTGTTTTTT.

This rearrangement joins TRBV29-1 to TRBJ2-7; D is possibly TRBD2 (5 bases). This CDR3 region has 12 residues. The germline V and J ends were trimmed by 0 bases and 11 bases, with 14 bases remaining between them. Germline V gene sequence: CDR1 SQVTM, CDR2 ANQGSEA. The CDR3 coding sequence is TGCAGCGTTGAAGATCTTGAGCGGACCAAGTACTTC. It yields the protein CSVEDLERTKYF.

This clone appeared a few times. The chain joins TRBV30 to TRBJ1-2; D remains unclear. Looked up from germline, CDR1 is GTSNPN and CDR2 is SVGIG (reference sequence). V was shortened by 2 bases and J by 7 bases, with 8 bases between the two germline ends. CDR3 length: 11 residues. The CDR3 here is CAWSTPGGYTF. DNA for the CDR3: TGTGCCTGGAGTACCCCCGGTGGCTACACCTTC.